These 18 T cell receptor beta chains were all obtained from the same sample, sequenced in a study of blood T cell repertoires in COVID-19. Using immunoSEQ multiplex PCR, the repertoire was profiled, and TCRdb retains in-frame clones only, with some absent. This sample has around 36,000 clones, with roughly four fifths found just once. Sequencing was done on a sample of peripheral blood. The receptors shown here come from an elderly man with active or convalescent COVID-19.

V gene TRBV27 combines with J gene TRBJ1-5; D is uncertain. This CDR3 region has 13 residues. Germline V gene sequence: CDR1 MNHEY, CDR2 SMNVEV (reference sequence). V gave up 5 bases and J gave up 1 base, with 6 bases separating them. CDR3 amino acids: CASSPRSNQPQHF. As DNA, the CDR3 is TGTGCCAGCAGTCCCCGGAGCAATCAGCCCCAGCATTTT.

In nucleotides, the CDR3 is TGTGCCAGCAGTCAACCCCGGGACTCCTACAATGAGCAGTTCTTC. Translation: CASSQPRDSYNEQFF. The chain recombines TRBV28 with TRBJ2-1; a weak D match, TRBD2 (5 bases). V lost 5 bases and J lost 0, with 11 bases in between. CDR1 MDHEN and CDR2 SYDVKM come from the germline V gene. CDR3 length: 15 residues. The full variable domain, completed using reference TRBV28 and TRBJ2-1, is DVKVTQSSRYLVKRTGEKVFLECVQDMDHENMFWYRQDPGLGLRLIYFSYDVKMKEKGDIPEGYSVSREKKERFSLILESASTNQTSMYLCASSQPRDSYNEQFFGPGTRLTVL.

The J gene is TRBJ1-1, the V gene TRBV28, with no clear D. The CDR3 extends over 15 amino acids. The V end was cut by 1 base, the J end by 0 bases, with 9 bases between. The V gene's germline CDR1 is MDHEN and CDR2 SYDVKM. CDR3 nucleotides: TGTGCCAGCAGTTTATTCCTAGCCCTGAACACTGAAGCTTTCTTT. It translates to CASSLFLALNTEAFF.

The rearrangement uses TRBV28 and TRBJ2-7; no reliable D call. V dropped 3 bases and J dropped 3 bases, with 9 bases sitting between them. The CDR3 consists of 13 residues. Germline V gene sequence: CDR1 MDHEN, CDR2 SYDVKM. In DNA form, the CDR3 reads TGTGCCAGCAGTTTGAACAGAGACTACGAGCAGTACTTC. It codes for CASSLNRDYEQYF.

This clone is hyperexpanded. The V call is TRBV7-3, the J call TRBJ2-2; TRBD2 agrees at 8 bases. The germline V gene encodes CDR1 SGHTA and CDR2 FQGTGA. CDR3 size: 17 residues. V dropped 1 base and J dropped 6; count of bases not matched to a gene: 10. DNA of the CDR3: TGTGCCAGCAGCTTAAGTCGTGCTAGCGGGTTGGCCGGGGAGCTGTTTTTT. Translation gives CASSLSRASGLAGELFF.

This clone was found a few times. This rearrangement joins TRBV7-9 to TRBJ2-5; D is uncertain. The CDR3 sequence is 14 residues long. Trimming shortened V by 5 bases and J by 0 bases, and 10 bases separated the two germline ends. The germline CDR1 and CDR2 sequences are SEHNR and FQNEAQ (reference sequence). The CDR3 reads CASSLSNNQETQYF. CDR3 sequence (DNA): TGTGCCAGCAGCCTATCGAATAACCAAGAGACCCAGTACTTC.

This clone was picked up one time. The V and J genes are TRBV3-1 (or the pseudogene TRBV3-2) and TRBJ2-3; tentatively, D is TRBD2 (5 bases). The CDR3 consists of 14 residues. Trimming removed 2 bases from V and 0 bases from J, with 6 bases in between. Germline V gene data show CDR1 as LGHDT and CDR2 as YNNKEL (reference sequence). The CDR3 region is CASSQRGSTDTQYF. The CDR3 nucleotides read TGTGCCAGCAGCCAAAGAGGGAGCACAGATACGCAGTATTTT.

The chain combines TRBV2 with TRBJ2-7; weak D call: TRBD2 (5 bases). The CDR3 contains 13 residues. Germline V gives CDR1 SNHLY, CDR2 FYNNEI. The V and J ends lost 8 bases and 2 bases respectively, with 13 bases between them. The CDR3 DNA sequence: TGTGCCAGCTTGGCGGGTGGAACCTACGAGCAGTACTTC. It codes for CASLAGGTYEQYF.

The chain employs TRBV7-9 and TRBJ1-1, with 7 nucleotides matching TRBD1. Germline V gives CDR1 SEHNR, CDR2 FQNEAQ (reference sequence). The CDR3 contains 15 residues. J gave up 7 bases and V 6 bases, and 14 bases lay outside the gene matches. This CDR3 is CASSLLTDRPDEAFF. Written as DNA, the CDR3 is TGTGCCAGCAGTCTTCTTACGGACAGGCCAGATGAAGCTTTCTTT.

The CDR3: CAISESYEQFF. The CDR3 nucleotides read TGTGCCATCAGTGAATCGTATGAGCAGTTCTTC. The genes are TRBV10-3 and TRBJ2-1; D gene ambiguous. Germline CDR1 reads ENHRY; CDR2 reads SYGVKD. V shed 3 bases and J shed 8 bases, with 5 bases lying between them. The CDR3 covers 11 residues.

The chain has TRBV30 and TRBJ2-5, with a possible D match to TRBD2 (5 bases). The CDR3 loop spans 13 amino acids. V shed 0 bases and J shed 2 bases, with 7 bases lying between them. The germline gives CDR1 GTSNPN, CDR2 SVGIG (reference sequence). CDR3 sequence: CAWSVSGQETQYF. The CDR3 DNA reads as TGTGCCTGGAGTGTATCGGGGCAAGAGACCCAGTACTTC. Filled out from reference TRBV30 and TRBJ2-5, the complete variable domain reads SQTIHQWPATLVQPVGSPLSLECTVEGTSNPNLYWYRQAAGRGLQLLFYSVGIGQISSEVPQNLSASRPQDRQFILSSKKLLLSDSGFYLCAWSVSGQETQYFGPGTRLLVL.

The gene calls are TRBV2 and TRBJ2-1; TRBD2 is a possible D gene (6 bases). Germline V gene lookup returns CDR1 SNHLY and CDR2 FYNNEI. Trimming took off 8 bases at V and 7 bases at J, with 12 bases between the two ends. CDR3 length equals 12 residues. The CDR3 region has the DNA TGTGCCAGCGGGGCAGGGAGGAATGAGCAGTTCTTC. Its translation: CASGAGRNEQFF.

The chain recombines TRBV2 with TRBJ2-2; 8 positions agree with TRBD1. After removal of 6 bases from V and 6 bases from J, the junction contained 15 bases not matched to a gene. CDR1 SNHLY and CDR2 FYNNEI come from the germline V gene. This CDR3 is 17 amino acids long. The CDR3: CASSPIGQGVLSGELFF. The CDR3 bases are TGTGCCAGCAGCCCGATAGGACAGGGTGTCCTCTCCGGGGAGCTGTTTTTT.

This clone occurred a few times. CDR3 nucleotide sequence: TGTGCCAGCAGCCAAGCGGGCTCCTACGAGCAGTACTTC. Protein: CASSQAGSYEQYF. The chain couples TRBV3-1 (or the pseudogene TRBV3-2) to TRBJ2-7; D remains unclear. Germline CDR1 and CDR2: LGHDT and YNNKEL (reference sequence). This CDR3 has 13 amino acids. Trimming cost V 1 base and J 0 bases, with 4 bases left between them.

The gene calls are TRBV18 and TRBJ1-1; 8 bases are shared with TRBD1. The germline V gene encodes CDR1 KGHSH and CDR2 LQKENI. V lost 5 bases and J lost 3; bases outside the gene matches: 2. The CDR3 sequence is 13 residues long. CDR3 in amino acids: CASSADRDTEAFF. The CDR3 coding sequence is TGTGCCAGCTCAGCGGACAGGGACACTGAAGCTTTCTTT. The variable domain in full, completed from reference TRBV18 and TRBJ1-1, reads NAGVMQNPRHLVRRRGQEARLRCSPMKGHSHVYWYRQLPEEGLKFMVYLQKENIIDESGMPKERFSAEFPKEGPSILRIQQVVRGDSAAYFCASSADRDTEAFFGQGTRLTVV.

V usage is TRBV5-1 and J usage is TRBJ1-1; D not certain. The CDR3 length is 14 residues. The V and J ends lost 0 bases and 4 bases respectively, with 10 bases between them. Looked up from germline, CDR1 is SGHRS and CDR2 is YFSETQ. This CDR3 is CASSLAAGFTEAFF. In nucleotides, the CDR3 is TGCGCCAGCAGCTTGGCCGCGGGATTCACTGAAGCTTTCTTT. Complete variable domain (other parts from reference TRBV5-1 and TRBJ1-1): KAGVTQTPRYLIKTRGQQVTLSCSPISGHRSVSWYQQTPGQGLQFLFEYFSETQRNKGNFPGRFSGRQFSNSRSEMNVSTLELGDSALYLCASSLAAGFTEAFFGQGTRLTVV.

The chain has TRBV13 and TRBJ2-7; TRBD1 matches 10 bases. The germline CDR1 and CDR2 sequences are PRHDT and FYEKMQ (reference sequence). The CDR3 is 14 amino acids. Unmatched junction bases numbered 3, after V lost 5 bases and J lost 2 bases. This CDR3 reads CASSLDRGAYEQYF. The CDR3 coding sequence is TGTGCCAGCAGCCTGGACAGGGGGGCCTACGAGCAGTACTTC.

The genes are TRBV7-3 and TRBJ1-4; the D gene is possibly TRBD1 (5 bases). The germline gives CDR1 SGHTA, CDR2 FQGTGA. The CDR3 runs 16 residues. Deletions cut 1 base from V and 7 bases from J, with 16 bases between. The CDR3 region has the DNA TGTGCCAGCAGCTTAAGGGGCCTCAGCGTGGGTGAAAAACTGTTTTTT. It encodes CASSLRGLSVGEKLFF.